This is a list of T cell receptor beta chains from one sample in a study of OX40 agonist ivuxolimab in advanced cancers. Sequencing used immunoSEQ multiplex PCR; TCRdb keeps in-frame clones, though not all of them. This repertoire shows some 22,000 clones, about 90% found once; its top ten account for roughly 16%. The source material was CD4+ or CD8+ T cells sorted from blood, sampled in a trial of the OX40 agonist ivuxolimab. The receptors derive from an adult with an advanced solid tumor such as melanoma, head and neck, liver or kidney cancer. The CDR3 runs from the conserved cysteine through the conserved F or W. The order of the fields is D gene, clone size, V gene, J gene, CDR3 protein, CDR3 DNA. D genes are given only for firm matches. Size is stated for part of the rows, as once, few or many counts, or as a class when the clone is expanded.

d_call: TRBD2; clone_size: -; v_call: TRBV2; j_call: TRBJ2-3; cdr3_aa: CASSGLAGGLGADTQYF; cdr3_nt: TGTGCCAGCAGTGGACTAGCGGGGGGGCTGGGCGCAGATACGCAGTATTTT
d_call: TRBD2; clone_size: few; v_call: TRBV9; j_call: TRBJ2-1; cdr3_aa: CASSVASGGTSGDNEQFF; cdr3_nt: TGTGCCAGCAGCGTAGCGTCGGGGGGAACTAGCGGGGACAATGAGCAGTTCTTC
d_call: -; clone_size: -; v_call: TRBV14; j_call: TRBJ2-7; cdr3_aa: CASSQGNEQYF; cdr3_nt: TGTGCCAGCAGCCAGGGTAACGAGCAGTACTTC
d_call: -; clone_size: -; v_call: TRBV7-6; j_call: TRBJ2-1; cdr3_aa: CASSLEAPASSYNEQFF; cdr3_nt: TGTGCCAGCAGCTTAGAAGCCCCAGCGAGCTCCTACAATGAGCAGTTCTTC
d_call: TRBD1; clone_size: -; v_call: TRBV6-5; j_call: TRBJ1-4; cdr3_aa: CAGGQGAPKLFF; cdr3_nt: TGTGCCGGGGGACAGGGGGCGCCCAAACTGTTTTTT
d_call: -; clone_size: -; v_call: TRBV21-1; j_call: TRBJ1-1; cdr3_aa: CASSKAQGQGVNTEAFF; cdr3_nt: TGTGCCAGCAGCAAAGCGCAAGGACAGGGGGTGAACACTGAAGCTTTCTTT
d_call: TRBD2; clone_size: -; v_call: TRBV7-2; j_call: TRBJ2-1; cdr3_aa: CASSLELAGVNEQFF; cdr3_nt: TGTGCCAGCAGCTTAGAGCTAGCGGGGGTGAATGAGCAGTTCTTC
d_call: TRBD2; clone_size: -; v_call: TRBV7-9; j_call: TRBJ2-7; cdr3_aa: CASSPKGTSDYEQYF; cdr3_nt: TGTGCCAGCAGCCCTAAAGGGACTAGCGACTACGAGCAGTACTTC
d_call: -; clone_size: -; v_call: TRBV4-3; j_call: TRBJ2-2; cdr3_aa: CASSQEGENTGELFF; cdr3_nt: TGCGCCAGCAGCCAAGAGGGTGAGAACACCGGGGAGCTGTTTTTT
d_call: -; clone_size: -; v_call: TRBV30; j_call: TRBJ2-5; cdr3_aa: CAWSVLQGSQETQYF; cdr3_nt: TGTGCCTGGAGTGTCCTGCAAGGGAGTCAAGAGACCCAGTACTTC
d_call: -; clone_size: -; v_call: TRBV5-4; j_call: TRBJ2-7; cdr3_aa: CASSPGRGAYEQYF; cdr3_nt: TGTGCCAGCAGCCCGGGCAGGGGGGCCTACGAGCAGTACTTC
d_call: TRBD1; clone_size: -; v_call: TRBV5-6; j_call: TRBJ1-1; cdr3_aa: CASSYDRDEVASEAFF; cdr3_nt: TGTGCCAGCAGCTATGACAGGGATGAGGTTGCCTCTGAAGCTTTCTTT
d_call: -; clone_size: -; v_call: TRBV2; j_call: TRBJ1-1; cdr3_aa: CASRDTMNTEAFF; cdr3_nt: TGTGCCAGCCGGGACACAATGAACACTGAAGCTTTCTTT
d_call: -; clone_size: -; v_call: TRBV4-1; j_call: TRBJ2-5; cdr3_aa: CASSQAVRSRETQYF; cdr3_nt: TGCGCCAGCAGCCAAGCGGTAAGGTCTAGAGAGACCCAGTACTTC
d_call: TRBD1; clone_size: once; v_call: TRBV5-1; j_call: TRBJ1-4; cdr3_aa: CASRPGQDPAANEKLFF; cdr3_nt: TGCGCCAGTAGACCGGGACAGGACCCCGCAGCTAATGAAAAACTGTTTTTT
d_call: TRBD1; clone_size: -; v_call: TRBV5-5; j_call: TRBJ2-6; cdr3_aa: CASSLGDRGSGANVLTF; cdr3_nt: TGTGCCAGCAGCTTGGGGGACAGAGGCTCTGGGGCCAACGTCCTGACTTTC
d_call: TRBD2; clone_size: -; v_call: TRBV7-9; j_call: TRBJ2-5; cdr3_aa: CASSAGGALSIWQETQYF; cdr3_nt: TGTGCCAGCAGCGCCGGGGGGGCCTTGAGTATTTGGCAAGAGACCCAGTACTTC
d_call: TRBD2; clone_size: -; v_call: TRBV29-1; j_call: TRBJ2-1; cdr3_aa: CSASTSGESSSSYNEQFF; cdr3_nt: TGCAGCGCCTCGACTAGCGGGGAGTCCTCAAGCTCCTACAATGAGCAGTTCTTC
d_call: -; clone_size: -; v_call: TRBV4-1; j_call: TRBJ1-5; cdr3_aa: CASSQVPTGQPQHF; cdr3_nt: TGCGCCAGCAGCCAAGTCCCGACCGGGCAGCCCCAGCATTTT
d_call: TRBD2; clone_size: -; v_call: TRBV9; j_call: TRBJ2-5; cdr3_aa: CASSPGGAGETQYF; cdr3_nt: TGTGCCAGCAGCCCGGGGGGGGCGGGAGAGACCCAGTACTTC
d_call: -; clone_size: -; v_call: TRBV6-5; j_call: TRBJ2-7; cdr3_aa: CASSYQGRNEQYF; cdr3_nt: TGTGCCAGCAGTTACCAGGGGCGGAACGAGCAGTACTTC
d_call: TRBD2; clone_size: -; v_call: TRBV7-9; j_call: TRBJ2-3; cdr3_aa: CASSPPPASGGRTDTQYF; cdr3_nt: TGTGCCAGCAGCCCACCGCCGGCTAGCGGGGGGAGGACAGATACGCAGTATTTT
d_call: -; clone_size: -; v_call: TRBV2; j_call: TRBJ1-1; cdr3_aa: CASSEYRVNTEAFF; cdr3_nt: TGTGCCAGCAGTGAATATCGGGTGAACACTGAAGCTTTCTTT
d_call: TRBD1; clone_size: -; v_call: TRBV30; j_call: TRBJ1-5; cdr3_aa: CAWSVEQGIGAQHF; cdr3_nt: TGTGCCTGGAGTGTAGAACAGGGGATCGGGGCCCAGCATTTT
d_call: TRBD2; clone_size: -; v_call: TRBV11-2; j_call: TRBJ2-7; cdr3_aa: CASSLEWGLAYEQYF; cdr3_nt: TGTGCCAGCAGCTTAGAGTGGGGACTAGCCTACGAGCAGTACTTC
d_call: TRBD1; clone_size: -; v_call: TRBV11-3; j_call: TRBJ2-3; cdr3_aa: CASSSSRGTGARDTQYF; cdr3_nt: TGTGCCAGCAGCTCCTCCAGAGGGACAGGGGCCCGAGATACGCAGTATTTT